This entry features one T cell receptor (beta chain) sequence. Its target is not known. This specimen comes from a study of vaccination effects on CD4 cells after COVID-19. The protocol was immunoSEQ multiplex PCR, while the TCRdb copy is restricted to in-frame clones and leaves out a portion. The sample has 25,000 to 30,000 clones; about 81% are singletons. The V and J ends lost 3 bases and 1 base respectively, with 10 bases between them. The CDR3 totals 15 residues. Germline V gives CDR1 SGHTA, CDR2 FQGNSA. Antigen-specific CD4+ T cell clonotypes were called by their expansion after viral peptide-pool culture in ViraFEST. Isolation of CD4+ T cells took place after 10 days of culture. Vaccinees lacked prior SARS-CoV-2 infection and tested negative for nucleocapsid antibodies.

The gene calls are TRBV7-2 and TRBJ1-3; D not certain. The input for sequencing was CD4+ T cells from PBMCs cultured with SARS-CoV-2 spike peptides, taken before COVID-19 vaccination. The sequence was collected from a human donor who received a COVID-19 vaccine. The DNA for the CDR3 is TGTGCCAGCAGCTTCGATTTGGGGTCTGGAAACACCATATATTTT. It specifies CASSFDLGSGNTIYF.